These 21 T cell receptor beta chains came from one sample sequenced in a study of T-cell reconstitution after alpha-beta-depleted transplantation in children. Researchers prepared the TCRbeta library using unique molecular identifiers, the study reports. One entry per CDR3 protein results from TCRdb running MiXCR on the PCR reads. Among just over 950,000 distinct CDR3 sequences, less than 30% were seen once, and the ten largest hold over 25%. The input for sequencing was PBMCs, mostly from graft donor cells, taken 360 days after TCRalphabeta/CD19-depleted stem cell transplant. Every receptor here comes from a boy younger than two who had a stem cell transplant for SCID, so the T cells may come from the graft donor.

In its sample, this clonotype was seen a few times. The chain recombines TRBV12-3 or TRBV12-4 with TRBJ1-6, with D possibly TRBD1 on 6 matching bases. This CDR3 is built from 14 residues. With 5 bases removed from V and 7 bases from J, the gap between germline ends came to 12 bases. CDR3: CASSPGTPNSPLHF. The DNA for the CDR3 is TGTGCCAGCAGTCCCGGGACACCGAATTCACCCCTCCACTTT.

This sequence joins TRBV7-8 and TRBJ2-1, with TRBD2 matching over 9 bases. CDR1 is SGHVS and CDR2 is FQNEAQ in the germline V gene. V was pared by 1 base and J by 5 bases, with 6 bases of the junction left unmatched. There are 16 residues in the CDR3. CDR3 sequence (DNA): TGTGCCAGCAGCTTAGGGTCGAGACTAGCGGACAATGAGCAGTTCTTC. Translating gives CASSLGSRLADNEQFF. Combining the CDR3 with reference TRBV7-8 and TRBJ2-1 gives the whole variable domain GAGVSQSPRYKVAKRGQDVALRCDPISGHVSLFWYQQALGQGPEFLTYFQNEAQLDKSGLPSDRFFAERPEGSVSTLKIQRTQQEDSAVYLCASSLGSRLADNEQFFGPGTRLTVL.

The genes are TRBV5-1 and TRBJ2-7; no clear D gene. Germline assignment: CDR1 SGHRS and CDR2 YFSETQ. Trimming shortened V by 3 bases and J by 1 base, and 14 bases separated the two germline ends. The CDR3 runs to 15 residues. The DNA for the CDR3 is TGCGCCAGCAGCTGGACCGGCCCAAATTCCTACGAGCAGTACTTC. Translating gives CASSWTGPNSYEQYF.

This clonotype occurred many times. V usage is TRBV5-1 and J usage is TRBJ2-1; 9 bases are shared with TRBD2. Looked up from germline, CDR1 is SGHRS and CDR2 is YFSETQ. This CDR3 comprises 16 residues. V gave up 1 base and J gave up 0 bases; unmatched junction bases: 2. The chain's CDR3 is CASSLPSGASYNEQFF. For the CDR3, the DNA is TGCGCCAGCAGCTTGCCTAGCGGGGCCTCCTACAATGAGCAGTTCTTC.

Only a few counts were recorded for this clonotype. V is TRBV4-3 and J is TRBJ2-7; 7 bases map to TRBD1. Looked up from germline, CDR1 is LGHNA and CDR2 is YSLEER. The trim removed 4 bases at V and 5 bases at J, leaving 8 bases unmatched. This CDR3 is built from 14 residues. CDR3: CASSREQGRDEQYF. The CDR3 DNA sequence: TGCGCCAGCAGCCGAGAACAGGGGAGAGACGAGCAGTACTTC.

The chain couples TRBV30 to TRBJ1-6, with D maybe TRBD1 (6 bases). The V and J ends lost 4 bases and 7 bases respectively, with 14 bases between them. Germline lookup yields CDR1 GTSNPN and CDR2 SVGIG (reference sequence). CDR3 size: 14 residues. The CDR3 reads CAWNEWTENSPLHF. Here the CDR3 DNA reads TGTGCCTGGAACGAATGGACAGAAAATTCACCCCTCCACTTT.

The V call is TRBV5-1, the J call TRBJ1-4; D might be TRBD1 (6 bases). The CDR3 length is 15 residues. V lost 4 bases and J 3 bases, leaving 13 bases between the germline ends. Germline V CDR1 and CDR2: SGHRS, YFSETQ. The DNA for the CDR3 is TGCGCCAGCAGCCCGGGGGGCATGGCTAATGAAAAACTGTTTTTT. Its translation is CASSPGGMANEKLFF.

The J gene is TRBJ2-5, the V gene TRBV18, with a possible D match to TRBD2 (5 bases). V lost 2 bases to trimming and J lost 4 bases, with 8 bases between them. Germline CDR1 reads KGHSH; CDR2 reads LQKENI. CDR3 length: 13 amino acids. Here the CDR3 DNA reads TGTGCCAGCTCACCAATGCTAGCAGAGACCCAGTACTTC. Residues: CASSPMLAETQYF.

This clonotype rates as medium-sized. The V call is TRBV24-1, the J call TRBJ2-3; tentatively, D is TRBD2 (5 bases). CDR3 size: 15 residues. Trimming removed 1 base from V and 2 bases from J, with 9 bases in between. Germline-derived CDR1 and CDR2 are KGHDR and SFDVKD. DNA of the CDR3: TGTGCCACCAGTGATTTTGGAGGAGCCACAGATACGCAGTATTTT. This gives the protein CATSDFGGATDTQYF.

This clonotype was seen only a few times. The genes are TRBV5-1 and TRBJ2-3; no definite D call. Per the germline V gene, CDR1 is SGHRS and CDR2 is YFSETQ. Trimming took 4 bases from V and 4 from J, leaving 10 bases between them. The CDR3 extends over 13 amino acids. The CDR3 nucleotides are TGCGCCAGCAGCAGTTCCGCGCCAGATACGCAGTATTTT. It yields the protein CASSSSAPDTQYF.

This clonotype turned up a few times. The chain couples TRBV4-2 to TRBJ1-1, with 8 bases that match TRBD1. From germline, CDR1 is LGHNA and CDR2 YNFKEQ. J was trimmed by 5 bases and V by 4 bases; bases with no gene match: 6. The CDR3 has 14 residues. The CDR3 sequence: CASSPRTGMTEAFF. CDR3 DNA: TGTGCCAGCAGCCCGCGGACAGGGATGACTGAAGCTTTCTTT.

This clonotype appeared a few times. The rearrangement joins TRBV6-8 to TRBJ2-1; TRBD2 aligns across 7 bases. The CDR3 spans 13 residues. Looked up from germline, CDR1 is MNHGY and CDR2 is SAAAGT. Trimming at V came to 8 bases and at J to 5 bases, leaving 6 bases not matched to a gene. The CDR3 spells CASPAGVDNEQFF. The CDR3 coding sequence is TGTGCCAGCCCGGCGGGGGTTGACAATGAGCAGTTCTTC.

This clonotype was picked up a small number of times. The chain joins TRBV28 to TRBJ2-7; 10 nucleotides line up with TRBD2. Trimming removed 4 bases from V and 2 bases from J; junction bases left unmatched: 5. Germline loops: CDR1 MDHEN, CDR2 SYDVKM. CDR3 length: 15 residues. In DNA, the CDR3 is TGTGCCAGCAGTTCCTCTAGCGGGGGAGCCTACGAGCAGTACTTC. Translating gives CASSSSSGGAYEQYF. Filled out from reference TRBV28 and TRBJ2-7, the complete variable domain reads DVKVTQSSRYLVKRTGEKVFLECVQDMDHENMFWYRQDPGLGLRLIYFSYDVKMKEKGDIPEGYSVSREKKERFSLILESASTNQTSMYLCASSSSSGGAYEQYFGPGTRLTVT.

The chain recombines TRBV5-1 with TRBJ2-7, with D perhaps matching TRBD1 (5 bases). Per the germline V gene, CDR1 is SGHRS and CDR2 is YFSETQ. This CDR3 comprises 17 residues. Deletions cut 0 bases from V and 0 bases from J, with 16 bases between. This CDR3 is CASSLAESLRDSYEQYF. The CDR3 bases are TGCGCCAGCAGCTTGGCCGAATCGCTCAGGGACTCCTACGAGCAGTACTTC. Drawing the rest from reference TRBV5-1 and TRBJ2-7, the complete variable domain is KAGVTQTPRYLIKTRGQQVTLSCSPISGHRSVSWYQQTPGQGLQFLFEYFSETQRNKGNFPGRFSGRQFSNSRSEMNVSTLELGDSALYLCASSLAESLRDSYEQYFGPGTRLTVT.

This clonotype showed up just a few times. The chain couples TRBV28 to TRBJ2-1; 8 bases fit TRBD2. This CDR3 contains 15 residues. Looked up from germline, CDR1 is MDHEN and CDR2 is SYDVKM. With 6 bases clipped from V and 8 bases from J, the junction kept 12 bases outside the gene matches. The chain's CDR3 is CASSNRGGSVDEQFF. The CDR3 nucleotides are TGTGCCAGCAGCAATCGGGGGGGATCAGTGGATGAGCAGTTCTTC.

This clonotype came up a few times. This chain joins TRBV4-3 and TRBJ1-5, with 7 bases aligning to TRBD1. The CDR3 contains 15 residues. With 0 bases clipped from V and 6 bases from J, the junction kept 5 bases outside the gene matches. From germline, CDR1 is LGHNA and CDR2 YSLEER. The CDR3: CASSQDSGGSQPQHF. For the CDR3, the DNA is TGCGCCAGCAGCCAAGATTCAGGGGGAAGTCAGCCCCAGCATTTT.

This clonotype was seen only a few times. The chain links TRBV13 to TRBJ2-7, with TRBD1 matching over 8 bases. The CDR3 covers 16 residues. The V gene end was trimmed by 2 bases and the J gene end by 3 bases; junction bases not matched to a gene: 9. CDR1 and CDR2 from the germline V gene are PRHDT and FYEKMQ (reference sequence). The CDR3 loop reads CASSLRGAGGYYEQYF. The CDR3 coding sequence is TGTGCCAGCAGCTTAAGGGGGGCAGGGGGCTACTACGAGCAGTACTTC. Combining the CDR3 with reference TRBV13 and TRBJ2-7 gives the whole variable domain AAGVIQSPRHLIKEKRETATLKCYPIPRHDTVYWYQQGPGQDPQFLISFYEKMQSDKGSIPDRFSAQQFSDYHSELNMSSLELGDSALYFCASSLRGAGGYYEQYFGPGTRLTVT.

The DNA for the CDR3 is TGTGCCAGCAGCTTAGGCCCCCTCTACGTTCATAGCAATCAGCCCCAGCATTTT. It codes for CASSLGPLYVHSNQPQHF. The genes are TRBV11-2 and TRBJ1-5; D ambiguous. Trimming stripped 1 base from V and 0 bases from J, with 16 bases between. The V gene's germline CDR1 is SGHAT and CDR2 FQNNGV. The CDR3 has 18 amino acids.

CDR3 loop: CASSNVGGRINEQFF. CDR3 sequence (DNA): TGTGCCAGTAGTAATGTCGGGGGGCGGATCAATGAGCAGTTCTTC. The chain recombines TRBV19 with TRBJ2-1, with D perhaps matching TRBD2 (7 bases). With 4 bases removed from V and 6 bases from J, the gap between germline ends came to 16 bases. The CDR3 length is 15 residues. Germline V gene lookup returns CDR1 LNHDA and CDR2 SQIVND (reference sequence).

The chain combines TRBV7-3 with TRBJ2-1; 7 bases are shared with TRBD1. Germline-derived CDR1 and CDR2 are SGHTA and FQGTGA. V was pared by 5 bases and J by 11 bases, with 3 bases of the junction left unmatched. The CDR3 is 11 residues long. CDR3 nucleotides: TGTGCCAGCAGCGAGACAGGGAAGCAGTTCTTC. It translates to CASSETGKQFF.

The chain uses TRBV11-2 and TRBJ2-5, with 10 positions matching TRBD2. The germline CDR1 and CDR2 sequences are SGHAT and FQNNGV. With V trimmed by 1 base and J by 1 base, 6 bases remained unmatched. The CDR3 is made up of 17 amino acids. CDR3 sequence reads: CASSLVLAGASQETQYF. The CDR3 DNA is TGTGCCAGCAGCTTAGTTCTAGCGGGGGCCTCCCAAGAGACCCAGTACTTC.